This T cell receptor beta chain was obtained from a study of cytomegalovirus exposure and HLA in healthy donors. The study's findings and limits: Reports described diagnosis of cytomegalovirus status by the classifier as highly specific and sensitive.

Data came from immunoSEQ multiplex PCR; TCRdb stores just in-frame clones and leaves some out. The repertoire holds over 60,000 clones, with roughly 94% as singletons. A word on this clone: The target antigen is unknown.

This CDR3 is 15 amino acids long. The germline V and J ends were trimmed by 6 bases and 4 bases, with 17 bases remaining between them. Germline CDR1 and CDR2: MNHEY and SVGAGI. Among the 120 subjects of the validation cohort, separate from the roughly 650-subject first cohort, were the donors. The genes are TRBV6-5 and TRBJ2-3, with D possibly TRBD1 on 6 matching bases. This TCR derives from a man younger than 35 in good health and CMV-seropositive. The sequencing input was PBMCs. The CDR3 here is CASSWGMGAADTQYF. The CDR3 DNA is TGTGCCAGCAGCTGGGGGATGGGGGCGGCAGATACGCAGTATTTT.